The 17 T cell receptor beta chains below were found in one sample sequenced in a study of vaccination and CD4 T cells after COVID-19. The treatment: roughly 10-day PBMC culture with coronavirus spike peptide pools or control peptides (ViraFEST assay). Their recognized antigens are unknown. Oncomine TCR Beta short-read sequencing was applied to DNA from cultured CD4+ T cells. MiXCR, applied by TCRdb to the PCR reads, yields one record per CDR3 protein. The table has fewer than 20,000 distinct CDR3 sequences, around 47% seen once. The sequenced sample was CD4+ T cells from blood, cultured in vitro. The source of these receptors is a human donor who had recovered from COVID-19.

This clonotype was seen a handful of times. The genes are TRBV6-1 and TRBJ2-3, with 7 bases that match TRBD2. The CDR3 is 18 residues long. V was pared by 1 base and J by 1 base, with 11 bases of the junction left unmatched. Germline values: CDR1 MNHNS, CDR2 SASEGT. CDR3 in amino acids: CASSEDILTGGGTDTQYF. CDR3 coding DNA: TGTGCCAGCAGTGAAGACATTTTAACGGGAGGCGGCACAGATACGCAGTATTTT.

This clonotype was observed a single time. The chain carries TRBV20-1 and TRBJ1-2, with a tentative D call TRBD1 (6 bases). The CDR3 contains 11 residues. Looked up from germline, CDR1 is DFQATT and CDR2 is SNEGSKA (reference sequence). V was pared by 6 bases and J by 7 bases, with 12 bases between. CDR3 sequence: CSAPGTTGYTF. CDR3 in DNA: TGCAGTGCCCCCGGGACAACTGGCTACACCTTC.

V usage is TRBV20-1 and J usage is TRBJ2-1, with D possibly TRBD2 on 5 matching bases. In germline, CDR1 is DFQATT, CDR2 SNEGSKA (reference sequence). V was cut by 2 bases and J by 4 bases, with 12 bases left in between. This CDR3 is built from 14 residues. The chain's CDR3 is CSARPSGLYNEQFF. The DNA of the CDR3 is TGCAGTGCTAGACCATCCGGACTGTACAATGAGCAGTTCTTC.

This chain joins TRBV12-3 or TRBV12-4 and TRBJ1-5; TRBD1 matches 7 bases. The junction had 11 bases not matched to a gene; V was cut back by 6 bases and J by 6 bases. This CDR3 has 15 residues. This chain's CDR3 is CASSNLQGGSQPQHF. In DNA form, the CDR3 reads TGTGCCAGCAGCAATCTCCAGGGGGGTAGTCAGCCCCAGCATTTT.

This chain's CDR3 is CASSLDSGRDTDTQYF. The CDR3 coding sequence is TGTGCCAGCAGCTTAGATAGCGGGAGAGACACAGATACGCAGTATTTT. The chain has TRBV7-9 and TRBJ2-3; 9 nucleotides match TRBD2. V shed 1 base, J shed 2 bases, and the junction held 4 bases outside the gene matches. Germline assignment: CDR1 SEHNR and CDR2 FQNEAQ (reference sequence). There are 16 residues in the CDR3.

A few counts support this clonotype. The chain is built from TRBV6-1 and TRBJ1-1; D ambiguous. Germline V lookup: CDR1 MNHNS, CDR2 SASEGT. The CDR3 sequence is 11 residues long. With 8 bases removed from V and 4 bases from J, the gap between germline ends came to 8 bases. CDR3 region: CASGRGTEAFF. As DNA, the CDR3 is TGTGCCAGCGGCCGGGGCACTGAAGCTTTCTTT.

V and J are TRBV4-1 and TRBJ2-4; D assignment may be TRBD1 or TRBD2 (6 bases each). Germline V gives CDR1 MGHRA, CDR2 YSYEKL. This CDR3 is 16 amino acids long. V shed 6 bases and J shed 5 bases, with 20 bases lying between them. This CDR3 is CASRGPFRGQQNIQYF. As DNA, the CDR3 is TGCGCCAGCAGAGGGCCATTCCGGGGGCAACAAAACATTCAGTACTTC.

The rearrangement joins TRBV7-9 to TRBJ2-3; D is ambiguous. The CDR3 has 12 residues. Germline loops: CDR1 SEHNR, CDR2 FQNEAQ (reference sequence). Trimming took off 5 bases at V and 4 bases at J, with 7 bases between the two ends. CDR3 nucleotides: TGTGCCAGCAGCCACTTTCCAGATACGCAGTATTTT. Encoded protein: CASSHFPDTQYF.

The V call is TRBV5-1, the J call TRBJ1-5; D not certain. In germline, CDR1 is SGHRS, CDR2 YFSETQ. Trimming shortened V by 0 bases and J by 5 bases, and 6 bases separated the two germline ends. The CDR3 extends over 13 amino acids. The CDR3 reads CASSLGRYQPQHF. CDR3 in DNA: TGCGCCAGCAGCTTGGGTAGATATCAGCCCCAGCATTTT.

The chain recombines TRBV18 with TRBJ2-3; D gene ambiguous. The germline V gene has CDR1 KGHSH and CDR2 LQKENI. Trimming removed 6 bases from V and 1 base from J, with 8 bases in between. This CDR3 comprises 13 residues. DNA of the CDR3: TGTGCCAGCTCTCCCCGGGGCACAGATACGCAGTATTTT. As protein: CASSPRGTDTQYF.

This clonotype was found a few times. The V and J genes are TRBV20-1 and TRBJ2-1, with 9 bases fitting TRBD1. The CDR3 covers 18 residues. Losses at the gene ends were 6 bases for V and 0 bases for J; bases not matched to a gene: 15. The germline CDR1 and CDR2 sequences are DFQATT and SNEGSKA (reference sequence). Here the CDR3 DNA reads TGCAGTGCGTATCCGGGACAGGGAGGGACTTTCTCCTACAATGAGCAGTTCTTC. It is translated as CSAYPGQGGTFSYNEQFF.

The CDR3 loop reads CSAKAPPGETQYF. The CDR3 DNA sequence: TGCAGTGCCAAGGCTCCACCGGGAGAGACCCAGTACTTC. This rearrangement joins TRBV20-1 to TRBJ2-5; D ambiguous. The CDR3 length is 13 residues. Trimming shortened V by 6 bases and J by 4 bases, and 15 bases separated the two germline ends. Per the germline V gene, CDR1 is DFQATT and CDR2 is SNEGSKA (reference sequence).

The chain recombines TRBV30 with TRBJ2-5, with D hard to call. Trimming shortened V by 3 bases and J by 6 bases, and 8 bases separated the two germline ends. This CDR3 contains 11 residues. Germline loops: CDR1 GTSNPN, CDR2 SVGIG (reference sequence). DNA for the CDR3: TGTGCCTGGAGCGGTGGGAAGACCCAGTACTTC. Its translation is CAWSGGKTQYF.

This clonotype was observed a few times. This sequence joins TRBV7-2 and TRBJ2-7, with 11 bases identical to TRBD2. Per germline, CDR1 SGHTA and CDR2 FQGNSA. Trimming at V came to 6 bases and at J to 3 bases, leaving 4 bases not matched to a gene. The CDR3 loop spans 14 amino acids. CDR3: CASRPGLADYEQYF. CDR3 in DNA: TGTGCCAGCAGGCCGGGACTAGCGGACTACGAGCAGTACTTC.

This clonotype was recorded only once. V and J are TRBV7-3 and TRBJ2-1, with 7 nucleotides matching TRBD2. Germline V gives CDR1 SGHTA, CDR2 FQGTGA. The CDR3 runs to 16 residues. Germline trimming cut 1 base from V and 7 bases from J; bases unmatched to any gene: 10. The DNA for the CDR3 is TGTGCCAGCAGCTTAATGAGGGGAGGGAGTATAAATGAGCAGTTCTTC. Translating gives CASSLMRGGSINEQFF.

In regard to this clonotype: One end of the junction varies from germline; a read error may be responsible. The gene calls are TRBV2 and TRBJ1-2; a possible D gene is TRBD1 (6 bases). The CDR3 has 17 residues. Per the germline V gene, CDR1 is SNHLY and CDR2 is FYNNEI. For the CDR3, the DNA is TGTGCCAGCAGAAGTCCTGGGGTCAGGGGCGAAAGCTATGACTACACCTTC. Translation: CASRSPGVRGESYDYTF.

This chain links TRBV28 with TRBJ2-1, with D uncertain. With 2 bases removed from V and 8 bases from J, the gap between germline ends came to 10 bases. Germline values: CDR1 MDHEN, CDR2 SYDVKM. The CDR3 covers 13 residues. The CDR3 DNA follows: TGTGCCAGCAGTTTAGTCCACCGTCATGAGCAGTTCTTC. It encodes CASSLVHRHEQFF.